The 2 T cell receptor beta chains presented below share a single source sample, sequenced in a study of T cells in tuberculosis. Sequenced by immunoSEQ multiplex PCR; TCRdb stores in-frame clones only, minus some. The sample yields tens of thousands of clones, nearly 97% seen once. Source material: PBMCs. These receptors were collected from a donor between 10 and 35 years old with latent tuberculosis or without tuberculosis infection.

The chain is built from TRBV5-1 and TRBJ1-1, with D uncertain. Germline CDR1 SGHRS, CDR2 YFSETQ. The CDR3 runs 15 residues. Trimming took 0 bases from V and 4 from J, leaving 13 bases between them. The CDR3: CASSLVLSFGTEAFF. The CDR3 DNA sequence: TGCGCCAGCAGCTTGGTACTGAGTTTCGGCACTGAAGCTTTCTTT.

CDR3 sequence reads: CASSRYLGQGPNYEQYF. The CDR3 DNA reads as TGCGCCAGCAGCCGGTACTTAGGACAGGGTCCTAACTACGAGCAGTACTTC. The rearrangement uses TRBV4-1 and TRBJ2-7, with TRBD1 matching 8 bases. The CDR3 has 17 amino acids. Germline lookup yields CDR1 MGHRA and CDR2 YSYEKL. V lost 4 bases, J lost 3 bases, and 14 bases stayed unmatched.